The sample holds a few counts of the clone carrying this T cell receptor beta chain. Its specificity is not known. This record comes from a study of blood T cells in healthy people across ages. Study-level points and caveats: With age, beta diversity per million T cells declined roughly linearly, significantly by 40.

Primers used in a second PCR of roughly 6 to 11 cycles were a sample-barcoded 5' primer and a J-beta primer mix. TCRdb redid the calling of the 5' RACE reads with MiXCR, one entry per CDR3 protein. The table records 1.5 million to 1.8 million distinct CDR3 sequences, roughly two fifths of them present only once. This CDR3 region has 17 residues. Germline V gives CDR1 SEHNR, CDR2 FQNEAQ (reference sequence). The trim removed 4 bases at V and 3 bases at J, leaving 9 bases unmatched. The receptor comes from a woman younger than 35 in good health. Specimen: blood. The chain uses TRBV7-9 and TRBJ1-1, with TRBD1 matching over 12 bases. CDR3 nucleotide sequence: TGTGCCAGCAGCTCTAGCCCAGGGACAGGGGGCGACACTGAAGCTTTCTTT. Translation gives CASSSSPGTGGDTEAFF.